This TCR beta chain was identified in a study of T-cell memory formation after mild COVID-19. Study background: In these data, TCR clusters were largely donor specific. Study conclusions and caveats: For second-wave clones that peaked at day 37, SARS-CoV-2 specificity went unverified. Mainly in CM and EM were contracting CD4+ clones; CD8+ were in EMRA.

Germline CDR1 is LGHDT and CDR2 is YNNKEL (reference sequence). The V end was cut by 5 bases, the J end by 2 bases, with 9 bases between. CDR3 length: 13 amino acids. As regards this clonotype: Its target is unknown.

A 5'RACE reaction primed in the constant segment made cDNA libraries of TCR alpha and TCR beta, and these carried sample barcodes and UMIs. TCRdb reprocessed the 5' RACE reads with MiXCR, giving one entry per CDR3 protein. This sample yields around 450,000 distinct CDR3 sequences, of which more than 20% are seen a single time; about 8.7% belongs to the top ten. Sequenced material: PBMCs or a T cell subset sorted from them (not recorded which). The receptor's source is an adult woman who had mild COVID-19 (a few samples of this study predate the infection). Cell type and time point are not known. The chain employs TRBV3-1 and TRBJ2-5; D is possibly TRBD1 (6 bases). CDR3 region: CASSGDNQETQYF. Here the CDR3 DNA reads TGTGCCAGCAGCGGGGACAATCAAGAGACCCAGTACTTC.